This passage covers 28 T cell receptor beta chains from one sample sequenced in a study of blood T cell repertoires in COVID-19 (dated by TCRdb to about 2020). To prepare the library, the immunoSEQ multiplex PCR assay was applied. TCRdb provides this immuneACCESS table in a form limited to in-frame rearrangements. Some clones are lacking; in checked studies, under half of them reflect an unresolved V gene, and why the rest are absent is not known. This sample has around 300,000 clones in its table, and around 90% of those were observed once. The ten most abundant clones make up less than 2.5% of the sample. Sequences were obtained from peripheral blood. The source is a man over 45 with acute or convalescent COVID-19.

V is TRBV3-1 (or the pseudogene TRBV3-2) and J is TRBJ2-4; TRBD2 matches 11 bases. Losses at the gene ends were 1 base for V and 7 bases for J; bases not matched to a gene: 3. The CDR3 is 15 residues long. Germline lookup yields CDR1 LGHDT and CDR2 YNNKEL (reference sequence). The CDR3 spells CASSQGPSGGNIQYF. DNA of the CDR3: TGTGCCAGCAGCCAAGGTCCTAGCGGGGGGAACATTCAGTACTTC.

The gene calls are TRBV2 and TRBJ2-3, with D possibly being TRBD1 (7 bases). CDR1 and CDR2 from the germline V gene are SNHLY and FYNNEI. V dropped 4 bases and J dropped 2 bases, with 13 bases sitting between them. The length of the CDR3 is 15 residues. CDR3 residues: CASSAAGTVTDTQYF. CDR3 bases: TGTGCCAGCAGTGCGGCGGGGACAGTCACAGATACGCAGTATTTT.

This chain joins TRBV19 and TRBJ1-2; D not resolved. The CDR3 is 13 residues long. Looked up from germline, CDR1 is LNHDA and CDR2 is SQIVND (reference sequence). V dropped 3 bases and J dropped 4 bases, with 9 bases sitting between them. The CDR3 loop is CASSIVPSYGYTF. The DNA for the CDR3 is TGTGCCAGTAGTATCGTTCCTAGCTATGGCTACACCTTC.

The CDR3 is CASSLRVKNTGELFF. The CDR3 nucleotides are TGTGCCAGCTCCTTGAGGGTCAAGAACACCGGGGAGCTGTTTTTT. The chain recombines TRBV5-4 with TRBJ2-2; perhaps TRBD2 as D (5 bases). The germline V gene encodes CDR1 SGHNT and CDR2 YYREEE (reference sequence). The CDR3 covers 15 residues. The ends were cut back, 7 bases at V and 1 base at J, with 14 bases in the middle.

V usage is TRBV6-6 and J usage is TRBJ1-6; possible D gene TRBD1, 6 bases. The V end was cut by 11 bases, the J end by 13 bases, with 18 bases between. Per germline, CDR1 MNHNY and CDR2 SVGAGI (reference sequence). The CDR3 has 12 amino acids. CDR3 nucleotides: TGTGCCTCCCAGGACAGCGCGTTCCCCCTCCACTTT. As protein: CASQDSAFPLHF.

The chain recombines TRBV29-1 with TRBJ1-1; possibly TRBD1 for D (5 bases). This CDR3 contains 14 residues. From germline, CDR1 is SQVTM and CDR2 ANQGSEA. V was cut by 3 bases and J by 0 bases, with 11 bases left in between. The CDR3 nucleotides read TGCAGCGTTGAGGGCAGGGTGATGAACACTGAAGCTTTCTTT. It specifies CSVEGRVMNTEAFF. Drawing the rest from reference TRBV29-1 and TRBJ1-1, the complete variable domain is SAVISQKPSRDICQRGTSLTIQCQVDSQVTMMFWYRQQPGQSLTLIATANQGSEATYESGFVIDKFPISRPNLTFSTLTVSNMSPEDSSIYLCSVEGRVMNTEAFFGQGTRLTVV.

Concerning this clone itself: The junction departs from the called germline gene at one end, perhaps through a read error. The chain employs TRBV7-7 and TRBJ2-7; TRBD2 is a possible D gene (6 bases). The CDR3 has 14 amino acids. CDR1 is SSHAT and CDR2 is FNYEAQ in the germline V gene (reference sequence). CDR3 bases: TGTGCTAGCAGCGCAACCCCGGACGGGAGCGAGCAGTACTTC. Protein sequence: CASSATPDGSEQYF.

This sequence joins TRBV10-1 and TRBJ1-1; D call uncertain. CDR3 size: 15 residues. CDR1 and CDR2 from the germline V gene are WNHNN and SYGVQD (reference sequence). Trimming removed 0 bases at V and 0 bases at J, with 8 bases between. The CDR3 nucleotides read TGCGCCAGCAGTGAGTCGGCCAGATTGAACACTGAAGCTTTCTTT. Residues: CASSESARLNTEAFF.

V usage is TRBV7-8 and J usage is TRBJ1-2; 10 bases map to TRBD1. Per germline, CDR1 SGHVS and CDR2 FQNEAQ. With V trimmed by 5 bases and J by 6 bases, 15 bases remained unmatched. The CDR3 is 17 residues long. CDR3 sequence: CASSPRESTGGINGYTF. The CDR3 DNA follows: TGTGCCAGCAGCCCACGAGAGTCGACAGGGGGCATTAATGGCTACACCTTC. The whole variable domain, remainder taken from reference TRBV7-8 and TRBJ1-2, is GAGVSQSPRYKVAKRGQDVALRCDPISGHVSLFWYQQALGQGPEFLTYFQNEAQLDKSGLPSDRFFAERPEGSVSTLKIQRTQQEDSAVYLCASSPRESTGGINGYTFGSGTRLTVV.

The chain joins TRBV9 to TRBJ1-2; 8 nucleotides agree with TRBD1. Germline V gene lookup returns CDR1 SGDLS and CDR2 YYNGEE. The CDR3 length is 14 residues. Trimming removed 0 bases from V and 8 bases from J; junction bases left unmatched: 6. The chain's CDR3 is CASSVGQGRRGYTF. CDR3 in DNA: TGTGCCAGCAGCGTAGGACAGGGGCGGCGAGGCTACACCTTC. The whole variable domain, filled in from reference TRBV9 and TRBJ1-2, reads DSGVTQTPKHLITATGQRVTLRCSPRSGDLSVYWYQQSLDQGLQFLIQYYNGEERAKGNILERFSAQQFPDLHSELNLSSLELGDSALYFCASSVGQGRRGYTFGSGTRLTVV.

V and J are TRBV10-1 and TRBJ2-5; D gene ambiguous. This CDR3 is 12 amino acids long. Germline V gene lookup returns CDR1 WNHNN and CDR2 SYGVQD (reference sequence). V lost 3 bases, J lost 4 bases, and 6 bases lay in between. DNA of the CDR3: TGCGCCAGCAGTGAATCCCTAGAGACCCAGTACTTC. This sequence encodes CASSESLETQYF.

This sequence joins TRBV5-1 and TRBJ1-1, with TRBD1 matching 9 bases. CDR1 is SGHRS and CDR2 is YFSETQ in the germline V gene. With 3 bases clipped from V and 1 base from J, the junction kept 4 bases outside the gene matches. The length of the CDR3 is 15 residues. The CDR3 loop is CASSYRGLQNTEAFF. The CDR3 DNA reads as TGCGCCAGCAGCTACAGGGGGCTTCAGAACACTGAAGCTTTCTTT.

V usage is TRBV12-5 and J usage is TRBJ1-1, with no clear D. The V gene's germline CDR1 is LGHNT and CDR2 FRNRAP. Trimming left V 2 bases short and J 8 bases short, with 6 bases between. The CDR3 consists of 11 residues. The CDR3 DNA is TGTGCTAGTGGTTTGTCCCCAGAAGCTTTCTTT. The encoded protein is CASGLSPEAFF.

The rearrangement uses TRBV4-1 and TRBJ2-3; TRBD2 matches 10 bases. V lost 3 bases, J lost 1 base, and 1 base stayed unmatched. The CDR3 runs to 15 residues. Germline CDR1 MGHRA, CDR2 YSYEKL. CDR3 nucleotide sequence: TGCGCCAGCAGCCACCTAGCGGGGGGCACAGATACGCAGTATTTT. As protein: CASSHLAGGTDTQYF.

The CDR3, as DNA: TGTGCCAGCAGCCAGGCCCCGGGACAGGGAAGGAGCTACACCTTC. This sequence encodes CASSQAPGQGRSYTF. The chain links TRBV14 to TRBJ1-2; TRBD1 matches 9 bases. The V segment lost 3 bases and the J segment 9 bases; nucleotides outside the gene matches: 11. The germline V gene has CDR1 SGHDN and CDR2 FVKESK. The CDR3 has 15 amino acids.

The V gene is TRBV19, the J gene TRBJ1-1, with 7 positions matching TRBD1. Per germline, CDR1 LNHDA and CDR2 SQIVND (reference sequence). The CDR3 consists of 14 residues. Trimming cost V 6 bases and J 0 bases; bases outside gene matches: 4. CDR3: CASRKQGMNTEAFF. The CDR3, as DNA: TGTGCCAGTAGGAAACAGGGGATGAACACTGAAGCTTTCTTT.

This sequence joins TRBV7-9 and TRBJ2-5; D possibly corresponds to TRBD2 (6 bases). Germline CDR1 and CDR2: SEHNR and FQNEAQ (reference sequence). V was pared by 11 bases and J by 5 bases, with 30 bases between. The length of the CDR3 is 17 residues. The CDR3 is CAGSVLAAAGVQETQYF. The CDR3 DNA reads TGTGCCGGCTCAGTCTTAGCGGCCGCGGGTGTTCAGGAGACCCAGTACTTC.

CDR3 sequence (DNA): TGCGCCAGCAGCTTGGCCAGAGCTAGCTATGGCTACACCTTC. As protein: CASSLARASYGYTF. The genes are TRBV5-1 and TRBJ1-2, with D unclear. The V and J ends lost 0 bases and 4 bases respectively, with 10 bases between them. This CDR3 region has 14 residues. CDR1 is SGHRS and CDR2 is YFSETQ in the germline V gene.

V and J are TRBV6-5 and TRBJ1-5, with 10 bases lining up with TRBD1. Per germline, CDR1 MNHEY and CDR2 SVGAGI. The CDR3 has 14 amino acids. V trimming: 9 bases; J trimming: 6 bases; junction bases outside the gene matches: 8. The CDR3 bases are TGTGCCAGTAGGACAGGGGGAGAGGGTCAGCCCCAGCATTTT. Protein sequence: CASRTGGEGQPQHF.

CDR3 in amino acids: CASTPNREHGYTF. The CDR3 nucleotides read TGTGCCAGCACCCCAAACAGGGAGCACGGCTACACCTTC. The chain is built from TRBV6-6 and TRBJ1-2; D perhaps matches TRBD1 (6 bases). Looked up from germline, CDR1 is MNHNY and CDR2 is SVGAGI (reference sequence). Trimming shortened V by 7 bases and J by 8 bases, and 17 bases separated the two germline ends. CDR3 length equals 13 residues.

The V and J genes are TRBV9 and TRBJ1-2; the D gene is possibly TRBD1 (5 bases). Trimming stripped 5 bases from V and 7 bases from J, with 15 bases between. Per the germline V gene, CDR1 is SGDLS and CDR2 is YYNGEE. CDR3 length: 13 amino acids. The CDR3 region has the DNA TGTGCCAGCAGAGGAGACGGGAGGGGTGGCTACACCTTC. Translation: CASRGDGRGGYTF.

The chain has TRBV13 and TRBJ2-5, with 10 bases aligning to TRBD2. Germline values: CDR1 PRHDT, CDR2 FYEKMQ (reference sequence). CDR3 length: 18 residues. Trimming cost V 4 bases and J 4 bases; bases outside gene matches: 15. In DNA, the CDR3 is TGTGCCAGCAGCTCTAGGGTCGAGCGGGGGGGCCCAGGAGAGACCCAGTACTTC. This encodes CASSSRVERGGPGETQYF.

The chain carries TRBV18 and TRBJ2-1; 8 bases are shared with TRBD1. V trimming: 5 bases; J trimming: 1 base; junction bases outside the gene matches: 4. The germline gives CDR1 KGHSH, CDR2 LQKENI. This CDR3 has 15 amino acids. The CDR3 DNA sequence: TGTGCCAGCTCAGCGGACAGGGCATCCTACAATGAGCAGTTCTTC. Its protein product is CASSADRASYNEQFF.

This chain links TRBV28 with TRBJ1-3; D is unresolved. In germline, CDR1 is MDHEN, CDR2 SYDVKM. V shed 7 bases and J shed 9 bases, with 19 bases lying between them. This CDR3 has 14 amino acids. This CDR3 reads CASIGGLYAGTIYF. The DNA for the CDR3 is TGTGCCAGCATCGGAGGGCTTTACGCTGGCACCATATATTTT. Looking up the rest from reference TRBV28 and TRBJ1-3 gives the full variable domain: DVKVTQSSRYLVKRTGEKVFLECVQDMDHENMFWYRQDPGLGLRLIYFSYDVKMKEKGDIPEGYSVSREKKERFSLILESASTNQTSMYLCASIGGLYAGTIYFGEGSWLTVV.

The chain recombines TRBV5-1 with TRBJ2-7; TRBD2 matches at 11 bases. Germline V gene sequence: CDR1 SGHRS, CDR2 YFSETQ. The CDR3 is 15 amino acids. The V and J ends lost 0 bases and 6 bases, in that order; junction bases with no gene match: 5. The DNA of the CDR3 is TGCGCCAGCAGCTTGGATATAGCGGGGGGGACCGAGCAGTACTTC. This codes for CASSLDIAGGTEQYF.

This sequence joins TRBV6-5 and TRBJ2-7, with a possible D match to TRBD1 (6 bases). V was pared by 5 bases and J by 3 bases, with 14 bases between. The CDR3 consists of 14 residues. Per germline, CDR1 MNHEY and CDR2 SVGAGI. The CDR3: CASSRGQQLYEQYF. In nucleotides, the CDR3 is TGTGCCAGCAGTAGAGGACAGCAACTCTACGAGCAGTACTTC.

The chain uses TRBV7-3 and TRBJ2-6; no clear D gene. The germline CDR1 and CDR2 sequences are SGHTA and FQGTGA. The CDR3 extends over 11 amino acids. Trimming took off 8 bases at V and 4 bases at J, with 3 bases between the two ends. The DNA of the CDR3 is TGTGCCAGCGGCGGGGCCAACGTCCTGACTTTC. Translation: CASGGANVLTF. The variable domain in full, with the rest retrieved from reference TRBV7-3 and TRBJ2-6, is GAGVSQTPSNKVTEKGKYVELRCDPISGHTALYWYRQSLGQGPEFLIYFQGTGAADDSGLPNDRFFAVRPEGSVSTLKIQRTERGDSAVYLCASGGANVLTFGAGSRLTVL.

The chain is built from TRBV6-2 or TRBV6-3 and TRBJ2-3; D remains ambiguous. V was cut by 2 bases and J by 3 bases, with 15 bases left in between. Looked up from germline, CDR1 is MNHEY and CDR2 is SVGEGT. The length of the CDR3 is 16 residues. DNA of the CDR3: TGTGCCAGCAGTTACCGCGGCCCCTCCCCGACAGATACGCAGTATTTT. This sequence encodes CASSYRGPSPTDTQYF.